The 24 T cell receptor beta chains below were found in one sample sequenced in a study of T cells after yellow fever vaccination. TCRdb ran MiXCR on the 5' RACE reads and lists one entry per CDR3 protein. The sample comprises tens of thousands of distinct CDR3 sequences, approximately 6.1% of which are singletons, and less than 40% rests with the top ten. Material: PBMCs, either bulk or a sorted T-cell subset (CD4+, CD8+, memory, or dextramer-sorted; not recorded which), obtained on the day of the yellow fever booster vaccination. The receptors were sampled from a man aged 18-30 years who received the YFV17D yellow fever vaccine.

This clonotype has ten or more counts. The chain employs TRBV20-1 and TRBJ2-2; either TRBD1 or TRBD2 may fit D (5 bases each). This CDR3 region has 14 residues. Trimming cost V 6 bases and J 0 bases, with 11 bases left between them. Germline V lookup: CDR1 DFQATT, CDR2 SNEGSKA (reference sequence). The CDR3 DNA reads TGCAGTGCGGGGGAATTAGCGAACACCGGGGAGCTGTTTTTT. It translates to CSAGELANTGELFF.

J is TRBJ2-4 and V is TRBV7-2; no definite D call. Per the germline V gene, CDR1 is SGHTA and CDR2 is FQGNSA. CDR3 length equals 15 residues. Between the trimmed V and J ends, which lost 4 bases and 3 bases, there was a span of 13 bases. CDR3 sequence: CASSSTRLVKNIQYF. In nucleotides, the CDR3 is TGTGCCAGCAGCTCTACGCGTCTAGTCAAAAACATTCAGTACTTC.

Only a few counts were recorded for this clonotype. The DNA for the CDR3 is TGTGCCAGCAGCCGCTGGGCCGGGAGGGACACTGAAGCTTTCTTT. This gives the protein CASSRWAGRDTEAFF. The gene calls are TRBV7-9 and TRBJ1-1; D remains unclear. The ends were cut back, 5 bases at V and 3 bases at J, with 16 bases in the middle. Germline V CDR1 and CDR2: SEHNR, FQNEAQ (reference sequence). The CDR3 is made up of 15 amino acids.

This clonotype was detected ten times or more. The chain couples TRBV4-2 to TRBJ2-7; D uncertain. The CDR3 has 12 residues. Germline values: CDR1 LGHNA, CDR2 YNFKEQ. The ends were cut back, 4 bases at V and 4 bases at J, with 8 bases in the middle. The CDR3 spells CASSLQGYEQYF. CDR3 DNA: TGTGCCAGCAGCCTTCAAGGATACGAGCAGTACTTC.

This clonotype was counted ten times or more. This chain joins TRBV10-3 and TRBJ2-6; TRBD1 matches 9 bases. The CDR3 covers 16 residues. CDR1 is ENHRY and CDR2 is SYGVKD in the germline V gene. The V gene end was trimmed by 7 bases and the J gene end by 0 bases; junction bases not matched to a gene: 4. CDR3 in DNA: TGTGCCATCAAGGGACAGGGATTCTCTGGGGCCAACGTCCTGACTTTC. Amino acid sequence: CAIKGQGFSGANVLTF.

This clonotype was seen ten or more times. V usage is TRBV15 and J usage is TRBJ2-3; maybe TRBD1 (5 bases). The CDR3 sequence is 14 residues long. Germline values: CDR1 LNHNV, CDR2 YYDKDF (reference sequence). V lost 5 bases to trimming and J lost 2 bases, with 11 bases between them. The CDR3 DNA is TGTGCCACCAGCCCAGACAGACTCACAGATACGCAGTATTTT. This gives the protein CATSPDRLTDTQYF.

Ten or more counts support this clonotype. The V and J genes are TRBV20-1 and TRBJ1-2; D unclear. The CDR3 loop spans 13 amino acids. V was clipped by 5 bases and J by 3 bases, with 13 bases between them. Germline V gene data show CDR1 as DFQATT and CDR2 as SNEGSKA (reference sequence). CDR3 residues: CSAYPREDYGYTF. The CDR3 DNA reads as TGCAGTGCTTACCCGAGGGAAGACTATGGCTACACCTTC.

This clonotype was recorded many times. The V call is TRBV28, the J call TRBJ2-7, with D possibly being TRBD2 (5 bases). V was clipped by 10 bases and J by 3 bases, with 19 bases between them. Germline CDR1 and CDR2: MDHEN and SYDVKM. This CDR3 contains 14 residues. The CDR3 DNA reads as TGTGCCACCACGGGGTCCTCATCATACTACGAGCAGTACGTC. It is translated as CATTGSSSYYEQYV.

This chain uses TRBV4-3 with TRBJ2-5; 8 bases fit TRBD2. The V gene end was trimmed by 0 bases and the J gene end by 2 bases; junction bases not matched to a gene: 11. In germline, CDR1 is LGHNA, CDR2 YSLEER. The CDR3 contains 18 residues. CDR3 nucleotide sequence: TGCGCCAGCAGCCAAGACCGTTTGGGAGCGGGGGATCAAGAGACCCAGTACTTC. It yields the protein CASSQDRLGAGDQETQYF.

This clonotype was seen many times. Here the CDR3 reads CASSPGGRSEQFF. The CDR3 DNA sequence: TGTGCCAGCAGTCCAGGGGGGAGGAGTGAGCAGTTCTTC. V and J are TRBV12-3 or TRBV12-4 and TRBJ2-1; possibly TRBD1 for D (7 bases). V lost 5 bases, J lost 9 bases, and 14 bases lay in between. This CDR3 is 13 amino acids long.

This clonotype was detected many times. J is TRBJ1-2 and V is TRBV20-1; no clear D. This CDR3 is 12 amino acids long. Germline V gene data show CDR1 as DFQATT and CDR2 as SNEGSKA (reference sequence). Trimming cost V 3 bases and J 6 bases, with 11 bases left between them. As DNA, the CDR3 is TGCAGTGCTAGTAAGAGGCTTGATGGCTACACCTTC. It is translated as CSASKRLDGYTF.

The V call is TRBV9, the J call TRBJ2-3; 9 bases are shared with TRBD2. Losses at the gene ends were 0 bases for V and 2 bases for J; bases not matched to a gene: 10. Per germline, CDR1 SGDLS and CDR2 YYNGEE. The CDR3 totals 18 residues. This CDR3 is CASSVESSGGLNTDTQYF. In nucleotides, the CDR3 is TGTGCCAGCAGCGTAGAAAGTAGCGGGGGTCTCAACACAGATACGCAGTATTTT.

The table lists this clonotype with many counts. This chain joins TRBV5-1 and TRBJ2-6; unclear D gene. The V gene lost 0 bases and the J gene lost 0 bases, with 4 bases spanning the gap. Germline loops: CDR1 SGHRS, CDR2 YFSETQ. The length of the CDR3 is 15 residues. For the CDR3, the DNA is TGCGCCAGCAGCTTGGTTAGCTCTGGGGCCAACGTCCTGACTTTC. This sequence encodes CASSLVSSGANVLTF.

This clonotype was recorded at least ten times. J is TRBJ1-3 and V is TRBV10-3, with D possibly matching TRBD1 (5 bases). The CDR3 has 13 amino acids. Looked up from germline, CDR1 is ENHRY and CDR2 is SYGVKD. V gave up 11 bases and J gave up 0 bases, with 11 bases separating them. Written as DNA, the CDR3 is TGTGCCGCCGGGGGGGGCTCTGGAAACACCATATATTTT. It translates to CAAGGGSGNTIYF.

This clonotype was picked up many times. The chain carries TRBV7-9 and TRBJ2-5, with D possibly being TRBD1 (5 bases). The CDR3 totals 13 residues. V lost 5 bases and J lost 5, with 12 bases in between. Germline V gene data show CDR1 as SEHNR and CDR2 as FQNEAQ (reference sequence). The CDR3 DNA sequence: TGTGCCAGCAGCCCCGACAGTGCGGAGACCCAGTACTTC. Encoded protein: CASSPDSAETQYF.

The chain recombines TRBV20-1 with TRBJ2-1; a weak D match, TRBD2 (5 bases). CDR1 is DFQATT, CDR2 SNEGSKA, per germline (reference sequence). The CDR3 has 14 amino acids. V was clipped by 0 bases and J by 4 bases, with 10 bases between them. The CDR3 DNA sequence: TGCAGTGCTAGAGACCGGACTGGTTACAATGAGCAGTTCTTC. It translates to CSARDRTGYNEQFF.

This clonotype was observed at least ten times. The J gene is TRBJ2-1, the V gene TRBV6-5; D may be TRBD1 (5 bases). The CDR3 totals 15 residues. V was clipped by 4 bases and J by 6 bases, with 16 bases between them. Germline lookup yields CDR1 MNHEY and CDR2 SVGAGI. In DNA form, the CDR3 reads TGTGCCAGCAGTTGGCAGGGCCAGATCTTCAATGAGCAGTTCTTC. Translated: CASSWQGQIFNEQFF.

Ten or more counts support this clonotype. V gene TRBV7-9 combines with J gene TRBJ1-6; D perhaps matches TRBD1 (5 bases). Deletions cut 4 bases from V and 9 bases from J, with 7 bases between. The CDR3 sequence is 12 residues long. CDR1 is SEHNR and CDR2 is FQNEAQ in the germline V gene (reference sequence). DNA of the CDR3: TGTGCCAGCAGCTCCAGGGCTTCACCCCTCCACTTT. Protein: CASSSRASPLHF.

There are many counts of this clonotype. The CDR3 protein is CASSKGVTPGGETQYF. The CDR3, as DNA: TGTGCCAGCAGCAAAGGGGTCACTCCAGGTGGAGAGACCCAGTACTTC. V usage is TRBV7-2 and J usage is TRBJ2-5; tentative D call: TRBD1 (5 bases). This CDR3 has 16 residues. With 5 bases removed from V and 4 bases from J, the gap between germline ends came to 20 bases. CDR1 is SGHTA and CDR2 is FQGNSA in the germline V gene. The variable domain in full, with the rest retrieved from reference TRBV7-2 and TRBJ2-5, is GAGVSQSPSNKVTEKGKDVELRCDPISGHTALYWYRQSLGQGLEFLIYFQGNSAPDKSGLPSDRFSAERTGGSVSTLTIQRTQQEDSAVYLCASSKGVTPGGETQYFGPGTRLLVL.

This clonotype was counted many times. The gene calls are TRBV4-1 and TRBJ2-1, with a weak D call TRBD1 (5 bases). The CDR3 totals 15 residues. Trimming removed 0 bases from V and 10 bases from J, with 16 bases in between. Germline CDR1 reads MGHRA; CDR2 reads YSYEKL. The CDR3 coding sequence is TGCGCCAGCAGCCAAGATCCTGACGGAAAGGGGGAGCAGTTCTTC. It translates to CASSQDPDGKGEQFF.

The table lists this clonotype with many counts. CDR3 sequence (DNA): TGCAGCGTTGACGCAGTATCGAACACTGAAGCTTTCTTT. Its protein is CSVDAVSNTEAFF. The rearrangement uses TRBV29-1 and TRBJ1-1; no reliable D call. The germline V and J ends were trimmed by 3 bases and 1 base, with 9 bases remaining between them. The CDR3 has 13 residues. CDR1 is SQVTM and CDR2 is ANQGSEA in the germline V gene.

In this sample, this clonotype turned up a few times. The rearrangement joins TRBV20-1 to TRBJ2-7, with D possibly TRBD2 on 6 matching bases. The germline gives CDR1 DFQATT, CDR2 SNEGSKA (reference sequence). This CDR3 region has 13 residues. V was clipped by 3 bases and J by 3 bases, with 12 bases between them. The CDR3 spells CSASPGEYYEQYV. DNA for the CDR3: TGCAGTGCTAGTCCGGGAGAGTACTACGAGCAGTACGTC.

This clonotype has a count of ten or more. No conserved phenylalanine or tryptophan ends this CDR3, so it is likely a read error. The DNA is left out, because the CDR3 cannot be placed on it with certainty; the CDR3 is given as TCRdb lists it. The chain's CDR3 is CASSPPGQGDQV. This chain joins TRBV7-9 and TRBJ2-5; the table's D call, TRBD1, was not checked against the DNA. Ends included, the CDR3 has 12 residues. The germline CDR1 and CDR2 sequences are SEHNR and FQNEAQ (reference sequence).

V is TRBV6-5 and J is TRBJ2-2; D possibly corresponds to TRBD1 (5 bases). The CDR3 spans 14 residues. CDR1 is MNHEY and CDR2 is SVGAGI in the germline V gene. V shed 1 base and J shed 2 bases, with 5 bases lying between them. The CDR3 sequence is CASSYWGNTGELFF. CDR3 DNA sequence: TGTGCCAGCAGTTACTGGGGCAACACCGGGGAGCTGTTTTTT.